The clone carrying this T cell receptor (beta chain) was seen a few times. These data are taken from a study of T cells after yellow fever vaccination. MiXCR was run by TCRdb on the 5' RACE reads, yielding one entry per CDR3 protein. The sample contains about 580,000 distinct CDR3 sequences, around 16% of which appear only once. The CDR3 consists of 14 residues. Germline CDR1 reads SGHVS; CDR2 reads FQNEAQ. V was pared by 5 bases and J by 11 bases, with 16 bases between. The TCR comes from a man aged 18 to 30 who received the YFV17D yellow fever vaccine. The rearrangement links TRBV7-8 to TRBJ2-6; D is unresolved. The sample here was PBMCs, taken 5 days after the first yellow fever vaccination. CDR3 sequence reads: CASSPTRHWHVLTF. For the CDR3, the DNA is TGTGCCAGCAGCCCCACTCGCCATTGGCACGTCCTGACTTTC.